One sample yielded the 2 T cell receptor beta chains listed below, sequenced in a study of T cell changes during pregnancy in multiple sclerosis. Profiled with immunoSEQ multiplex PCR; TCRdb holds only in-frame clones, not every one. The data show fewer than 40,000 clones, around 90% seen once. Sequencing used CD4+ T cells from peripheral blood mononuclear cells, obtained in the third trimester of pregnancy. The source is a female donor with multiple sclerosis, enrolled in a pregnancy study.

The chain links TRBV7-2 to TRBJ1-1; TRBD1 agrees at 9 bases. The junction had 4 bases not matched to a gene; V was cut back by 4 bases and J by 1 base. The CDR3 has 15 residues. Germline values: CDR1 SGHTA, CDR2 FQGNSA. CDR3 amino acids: CASSWGQGRNTEAFF. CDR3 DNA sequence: TGTGCCAGCAGCTGGGGACAGGGCCGGAACACTGAAGCTTTCTTT.

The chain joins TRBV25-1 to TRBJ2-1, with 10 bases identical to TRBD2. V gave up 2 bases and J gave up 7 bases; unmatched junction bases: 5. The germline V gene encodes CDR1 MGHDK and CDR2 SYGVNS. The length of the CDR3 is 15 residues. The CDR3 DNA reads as TGTGCCAGCAGTGAACCTAGCGGGAGAGAAAATGAGCAGTTCTTC. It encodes CASSEPSGRENEQFF. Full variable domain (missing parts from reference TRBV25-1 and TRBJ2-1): EADIYQTPRYLVIGTGKKITLECSQTMGHDKMYWYQQDPGMELHLIHYSYGVNSTEKGDLSSESTVSRIRTEHFPLTLESARPSHTSQYLCASSEPSGRENEQFFGPGTRLTVL.